These 30 T cell receptor beta chains came from one sample sequenced in a study of shared clonotypes between healthy human individuals. Data came from immunoSEQ multiplex PCR; TCRdb stores just in-frame clones and leaves some out. The sample shows about 2 million clones, 90% to 95% of them seen only once. Material for sequencing was naive CD4+ T cells sorted from blood. Subset in this sample: CD45RA+ positively selected. Source of these receptors: a man aged 18 to 29 in good health.

The gene calls are TRBV7-9 and TRBJ1-2, with a possible D match to TRBD1 (6 bases). Trimming removed 5 bases from V and 2 bases from J, with 15 bases in between. The germline gives CDR1 SEHNR, CDR2 FQNEAQ (reference sequence). The CDR3 is 15 residues long. The CDR3 loop reads CASSLYGTPNYGYTF. DNA of the CDR3: TGTGCCAGCAGCCTTTATGGGACACCCAACTATGGCTACACCTTC. Using reference TRBV7-9 and TRBJ1-2 for the parts outside the CDR3, the full variable domain is DTGVSQNPRHKITKRGQNVTFRCDPISEHNRLYWYRQTLGQGPEFLTYFQNEAQLEKSRLLSDRFSAERPKGSFSTLEIQRTEQGDSAMYLCASSLYGTPNYGYTFGSGTRLTVV.

The chain is built from TRBV11-2 and TRBJ2-7, with TRBD1 as a possible D gene (6 bases). The germline gives CDR1 SGHAT, CDR2 FQNNGV. There are 16 residues in the CDR3. Trimming left V 3 bases short and J 0 bases short, with 15 bases between. CDR3 residues: CASSFSQAGASYEQYF. CDR3 DNA: TGTGCCAGCAGCTTCTCTCAAGCAGGGGCCTCCTACGAGCAGTACTTC. The full variable domain, with the rest looked up from reference TRBV11-2 and TRBJ2-7, is EAGVAQSPRYKIIEKRQSVAFWCNPISGHATLYWYQQILGQGPKLLIQFQNNGVVDDSQLPKDRFSAERLKGVDSTLKIQPAKLEDSAVYLCASSFSQAGASYEQYFGPGTRLTVT.

The chain couples TRBV30 to TRBJ2-3; maybe TRBD2 (5 bases). The ends were cut back, 7 bases at V and 4 bases at J, with 12 bases in the middle. CDR1 is GTSNPN, CDR2 SVGIG, per germline (reference sequence). CDR3 size: 12 residues. For the CDR3, the DNA is TGTGCCTTGGTCCGGGGAGCAGATACGCAGTATTTT. As protein: CALVRGADTQYF. The whole variable domain, filled in from reference TRBV30 and TRBJ2-3, reads SQTIHQWPATLVQPVGSPLSLECTVEGTSNPNLYWYRQAAGRGLQLLFYSVGIGQISSEVPQNLSASRPQDRQFILSSKKLLLSDSGFYLCALVRGADTQYFGPGTRLTVL.

V is TRBV5-1 and J is TRBJ2-1, with 7 bases fitting TRBD2. With V trimmed by 3 bases and J by 4 bases, 16 bases remained unmatched. In germline, CDR1 is SGHRS, CDR2 YFSETQ. The CDR3 sequence is 18 residues long. The CDR3 bases are TGCGCCAGCAGCTCTGGCCCGACCGGACTAGGGGCTTACAATGAGCAGTTCTTC. Translating gives CASSSGPTGLGAYNEQFF.

This chain uses TRBV28 with TRBJ2-3; TRBD1 agrees at 8 bases. Trimming cost V 4 bases and J 11 bases; bases outside gene matches: 14. The CDR3 totals 15 residues. Germline-derived CDR1 and CDR2 are MDHEN and SYDVKM. The CDR3 DNA is TGTGCCAGCAGTTCCGCGACAGGGGAGGACTGGGTGCAGTATTTT. Its protein product is CASSSATGEDWVQYF.

This sequence joins TRBV2 and TRBJ2-5; TRBD1 aligns across 7 bases. Trimming took 6 bases from V and 5 from J; bases not matched to a gene: 9. The CDR3 covers 14 residues. Germline CDR1 SNHLY, CDR2 FYNNEI. CDR3 loop: CASRATGFGETQYF. CDR3 coding DNA: TGTGCCAGCAGGGCGACAGGGTTCGGGGAGACCCAGTACTTC.

The CDR3 here is CASSPLAGAGTDTQYF. The CDR3 DNA follows: TGCGCCAGCAGCCCACTAGCGGGAGCCGGTACAGATACGCAGTATTTT. The rearrangement uses TRBV4-1 and TRBJ2-3, with 11 positions matching TRBD2. The CDR3 has 16 residues. The germline CDR1 and CDR2 sequences are MGHRA and YSYEKL. With V trimmed by 4 bases and J by 3 bases, 6 bases remained unmatched.

V gene TRBV27 combines with J gene TRBJ1-4, with D possibly matching TRBD1 (6 bases). CDR1 and CDR2 (germline): MNHEY, SMNVEV (reference sequence). CDR3 length: 15 amino acids. Trimming shortened V by 6 bases and J by 8 bases, and 19 bases separated the two germline ends. The CDR3 loop is CASSQRGAYNEKLFF. The CDR3 region has the DNA TGTGCCAGCAGCCAAAGGGGGGCTTATAACGAAAAACTGTTTTTT.

This sequence joins TRBV4-1 and TRBJ2-5; tentatively, D is TRBD2 (5 bases). CDR3 size: 15 residues. CDR1 and CDR2 (germline): MGHRA, YSYEKL. The ends were cut back, 1 base at V and 3 bases at J, with 12 bases in the middle. This CDR3 is CASSQGRIGKETQYF. CDR3 in DNA: TGCGCCAGCAGCCAAGGGAGGATAGGAAAAGAGACCCAGTACTTC.

The rearrangement links TRBV7-2 to TRBJ2-7, with 8 bases matching TRBD2. Trimming took 5 bases from V and 5 from J; bases not matched to a gene: 11. The CDR3 consists of 15 residues. Germline assignment: CDR1 SGHTA and CDR2 FQGNSA. The CDR3 region has the DNA TGTGCCAGCAGCCTTGTAGCGGGAATGGAGGACGAGCAGTACTTC. Translating it yields CASSLVAGMEDEQYF.

The chain recombines TRBV27 with TRBJ2-3; D might be TRBD2 (8 bases). This CDR3 has 16 residues. Germline-derived CDR1 and CDR2 are MNHEY and SMNVEV (reference sequence). Trimming took 6 bases from V and 2 from J, leaving 18 bases between them. Here the CDR3 DNA reads TGTGCCAGCAGCCCCGGGAGGGACAGATACACAGATACGCAGTATTTT. The encoded protein is CASSPGRDRYTDTQYF.

On this clone: A much larger clone differs by one base, so this may be a read error. The chain combines TRBV7-2 with TRBJ2-2; D unclear. The CDR3 is 11 amino acids. Germline-derived CDR1 and CDR2 are SGHTA and FQGNSA. Trimming stripped 3 bases from V and 6 bases from J, with 2 bases between. DNA of the CDR3: TGTGCCAGCAGCTTCCCCGGGGAGCTGTTTTTT. Translating it yields CASSFPGELFF. Filled out from reference TRBV7-2 and TRBJ2-2, the complete variable domain reads GAGVSQSPSNKVTEKGKDVELRCDPISGHTALYWYRQSLGQGLEFLIYFQGNSAPDKSGLPSDRFSAERTGGSVSTLTIQRTQQEDSAVYLCASSFPGELFFGEGSRLTVL.

The chain joins TRBV7-2 to TRBJ2-3; D gene ambiguous. The V end lost 1 base, the J end lost 3 bases, and 8 bases lay between the germline ends. The length of the CDR3 is 14 residues. CDR1 and CDR2 from the germline V gene are SGHTA and FQGNSA. This CDR3 is CASSLDPQTDTQYF. As DNA, the CDR3 is TGTGCCAGCAGCTTAGATCCCCAAACAGATACGCAGTATTTT. The full variable domain, completed using reference TRBV7-2 and TRBJ2-3, is GAGVSQSPSNKVTEKGKDVELRCDPISGHTALYWYRQSLGQGLEFLIYFQGNSAPDKSGLPSDRFSAERTGGSVSTLTIQRTQQEDSAVYLCASSLDPQTDTQYFGPGTRLTVL.

The chain couples TRBV30 to TRBJ1-5; D unresolved. The germline V gene encodes CDR1 GTSNPN and CDR2 SVGIG (reference sequence). V was cut by 1 base and J by 4 bases, with 8 bases left in between. The CDR3 is 13 residues long. The CDR3 DNA reads as TGTGCCTGGAGTGACAGTCAGAATCAGCCCCAGCATTTT. As protein: CAWSDSQNQPQHF.

The chain links TRBV7-2 to TRBJ2-7; 7 bases line up with TRBD2. This CDR3 is 15 amino acids long. Per the germline V gene, CDR1 is SGHTA and CDR2 is FQGNSA. Germline trimming cut 1 base from V and 2 bases from J; bases unmatched to any gene: 5. The CDR3 sequence is CASSLVAGDPYEQYF. The CDR3 nucleotides are TGTGCCAGCAGCTTAGTTGCGGGAGACCCCTACGAGCAGTACTTC.

J is TRBJ2-5 and V is TRBV5-4; weak D call: TRBD1 (5 bases). The CDR3 loop spans 15 amino acids. The germline CDR1 and CDR2 sequences are SGHNT and YYREEE (reference sequence). V was clipped by 2 bases and J by 1 base, with 12 bases between them. The DNA for the CDR3 is TGTGCCAGCAGCTTCCAGGGAATTTCCCAAGAGACCCAGTACTTC. Protein: CASSFQGISQETQYF.

The chain couples TRBV29-1 to TRBJ2-1, with TRBD1 identical over 9 bases. Germline-derived CDR1 and CDR2 are SQVTM and ANQGSEA. The V segment lost 5 bases and the J segment 14 bases; nucleotides outside the gene matches: 13. The CDR3 contains 13 residues. CDR3 region: CSVYSGTGLWKFF. The CDR3, as DNA: TGCAGCGTTTACTCCGGGACAGGGCTGTGGAAGTTCTTC.

The gene calls are TRBV9 and TRBJ2-2, with D possibly matching TRBD2 (6 bases). The length of the CDR3 is 13 residues. Germline-derived CDR1 and CDR2 are SGDLS and YYNGEE. Trimming took 4 bases from V and 10 from J, leaving 14 bases between them. The CDR3 DNA sequence: TGTGCCAGCAGCTTCCGACCGGGAGCGGAGCTGTTTTTT. Its translation is CASSFRPGAELFF.

The J gene is TRBJ2-7, the V gene TRBV4-3; D may be TRBD1 (5 bases). The CDR3 sequence is 13 residues long. V lost 0 bases and J 8 bases, leaving 11 bases between the germline ends. Germline V lookup: CDR1 LGHNA, CDR2 YSLEER. CDR3: CASSQDRKDKQYF. The CDR3 DNA reads TGCGCCAGCAGCCAAGATCGTAAGGACAAGCAGTACTTC.

The V call is TRBV6-5, the J call TRBJ2-1; 9 positions agree with TRBD2. Germline trimming cut 1 base from V and 2 bases from J; bases unmatched to any gene: 3. Germline V gene data show CDR1 as MNHEY and CDR2 as SVGAGI. This CDR3 spans 16 amino acids. For the CDR3, the DNA is TGTGCCAGCAGTTACTATTGGACTAGCGCCTACAATGAGCAGTTCTTC. It codes for CASSYYWTSAYNEQFF.

Concerning this clone itself: The same CDR3 can be traced to other DNA sequences in this sample. The chain employs TRBV18 and TRBJ2-5; perhaps TRBD1 as D (5 bases). Trimming pared 0 bases from V and 4 bases from J, leaving 6 bases between. The CDR3 has 13 residues. Germline V gene lookup returns CDR1 KGHSH and CDR2 LQKENI. This CDR3 reads CASSPPTVETQYF. CDR3 coding DNA: TGTGCCAGCTCACCACCGACAGTAGAGACCCAGTACTTC.

The CDR3 spells CASNGRTGMNTEAFF. The CDR3 nucleotides are TGTGCCAGCAACGGCAGGACAGGAATGAACACTGAAGCTTTCTTT. The rearrangement joins TRBV6-5 to TRBJ1-1; 7 bases match TRBD1. Trimming removed 7 bases from V and 0 bases from J; junction bases left unmatched: 8. CDR3 length: 15 residues. CDR1 and CDR2 (germline): MNHEY, SVGAGI.

This sequence joins TRBV18 and TRBJ1-6, with D uncertain. The CDR3 loop spans 13 amino acids. V lost 7 bases and J 10 bases, leaving 14 bases between the germline ends. CDR1 and CDR2 (germline): KGHSH, LQKENI. CDR3 sequence: CASCTESGSPLHF. In DNA form, the CDR3 reads TGTGCCAGCTGCACCGAGTCAGGCTCACCCCTCCACTTT. Using reference TRBV18 and TRBJ1-6 for the parts outside the CDR3, the full variable domain is NAGVMQNPRHLVRRRGQEARLRCSPMKGHSHVYWYRQLPEEGLKFMVYLQKENIIDESGMPKERFSAEFPKEGPSILRIQQVVRGDSAAYFCASCTESGSPLHFGNGTRLTVT.

As concerns this clone: Additional DNA sequences in this sample encode the identical CDR3. V is TRBV5-1 and J is TRBJ2-7; TRBD1 matches 9 bases. J was trimmed by 3 bases and V by 3 bases; bases with no gene match: 4. The V gene's germline CDR1 is SGHRS and CDR2 YFSETQ. This CDR3 has 14 residues. CDR3 nucleotides: TGCGCCAGCAGCTCGGGACAGGGAGACTACGAGCAGTACTTC. Translation gives CASSSGQGDYEQYF.

The V and J genes are TRBV5-6 and TRBJ2-7, with a possible D match to TRBD2 (6 bases). CDR1 and CDR2 from the germline V gene are SGHDT and YYEEEE. The CDR3 is made up of 14 amino acids. Trimming took 1 base from V and 1 from J, leaving 9 bases between them. The CDR3 protein is CASSLSRGSYEQYF. CDR3 sequence (DNA): TGTGCCAGCAGCTTGAGCCGGGGGTCCTACGAGCAGTACTTC.

The chain links TRBV20-1 to TRBJ2-1, with TRBD2 identical over 7 bases. Looked up from germline, CDR1 is DFQATT and CDR2 is SNEGSKA (reference sequence). CDR3 length: 10 amino acids. The CDR3 spells CTAGDNEQFF. The CDR3 DNA reads as TGCACCGCGGGAGACAATGAGCAGTTCTTC.

V gene TRBV2 combines with J gene TRBJ1-1, with 7 bases aligning to TRBD1. The CDR3 extends over 15 amino acids. From germline, CDR1 is SNHLY and CDR2 FYNNEI. V dropped 4 bases and J dropped 1; count of bases not matched to a gene: 6. The CDR3 here is CASSAMGQRNTEAFF. CDR3 nucleotides: TGTGCCAGCAGTGCCATGGGACAGAGGAACACTGAAGCTTTCTTT.

The chain carries TRBV6-5 and TRBJ1-2; D uncertain. Germline values: CDR1 MNHEY, CDR2 SVGAGI. The germline V and J ends were trimmed by 0 bases and 7 bases, with 6 bases remaining between them. The CDR3 loop spans 12 amino acids. The CDR3 loop is CASSYSQSGYTF. The CDR3 nucleotides are TGTGCCAGCAGTTACTCGCAGAGTGGCTACACCTTC.

Concerning this clone: Germline and junction disagree at one end, which may indicate a read error. The chain couples TRBV11-2 to TRBJ1-6, with D unclear. CDR3 size: 14 residues. Looked up from germline, CDR1 is SGHAT and CDR2 is FQNNGV. Here the CDR3 DNA reads TGTGCCAGCAGCTTAGGGACGAATAATTCACCTCTCCACTTT. This encodes CASSLGTNNSPLHF. Full variable domain (missing parts from reference TRBV11-2 and TRBJ1-6): EAGVAQSPRYKIIEKRQSVAFWCNPISGHATLYWYQQILGQGPKLLIQFQNNGVVDDSQLPKDRFSAERLKGVDSTLKIQPAKLEDSAVYLCASSLGTNNSPLHFGNGTRLTVT.

The chain is built from TRBV11-2 and TRBJ2-1, with a tentative D call TRBD2 (6 bases). CDR1 is SGHAT and CDR2 is FQNNGV in the germline V gene. V was clipped by 5 bases and J by 7 bases, with 12 bases between them. There are 13 residues in the CDR3. This chain's CDR3 is CASSHGLQNEQFF. The CDR3, as DNA: TGTGCCAGCAGCCACGGACTACAAAATGAGCAGTTCTTC.